One sample yielded the 26 T cell receptor beta chains listed below, sequenced in a study of vaccination effects on CD4 cells after COVID-19 (dated by TCRdb to the early 2020s). Library preparation used the immunoSEQ multiplex PCR assay. TCRdb took this table from immuneACCESS and kept in-frame rearrangements with V and J called. Such tables lack part of the clones; where checked against another copy, unresolved V genes explain under half of the gap, and the rest is unexplained. This sample is represented by around 66,000 clones; 70% to 85% of them were singletons. The top ten clonotypes cover 2% to 2.5% of the sample. After more than nine days of culture, CD4+ T cells were isolated with the EasySep CD4+ T cell isolation kit. Each participant got two doses of an mRNA SARS-CoV-2 vaccine, either BNT162b2 or mRNA-1273. The antigens for these receptors are not known. Source: CD4+ T cells from PBMCs cultured without peptide, taken after COVID-19 vaccination. These receptors were taken from a human donor who received a COVID-19 vaccine.

The chain employs TRBV7-9 and TRBJ2-1; maybe TRBD1 (6 bases). Germline CDR1 SEHNR, CDR2 FQNEAQ (reference sequence). The V gene lost 1 base and the J gene lost 5 bases, with 6 bases spanning the gap. The CDR3 spans 13 residues. The CDR3 nucleotides are TGTGCCAGCAGCTTAGGACAGGACAATGAGCAGTTCTTC. This encodes CASSLGQDNEQFF.

J is TRBJ2-6 and V is TRBV7-7, with D uncertain. With 1 base removed from V and 0 bases from J, the gap between germline ends came to 10 bases. Germline assignment: CDR1 SSHAT and CDR2 FNYEAQ (reference sequence). This CDR3 spans 17 amino acids. The CDR3 region has the DNA TGTGCCAGCAGCTTAGTAGCCGTGGGCTCTGGGGCCAACGTCCTGACTTTC. This gives the protein CASSLVAVGSGANVLTF.

This rearrangement joins TRBV24-1 to TRBJ1-1, with D uncertain. With 4 bases removed from V and 6 bases from J, the gap between germline ends came to 8 bases. Germline lookup yields CDR1 KGHDR and CDR2 SFDVKD. This CDR3 is built from 12 residues. CDR3 sequence reads: CATSDPGAEAFF. Here the CDR3 DNA reads TGTGCCACCAGTGACCCCGGCGCTGAAGCTTTCTTT.

A note on this clone: This same CDR3 is encoded by further DNA sequences in the sample. The chain links TRBV5-1 to TRBJ1-3; D gene uncertain. The CDR3 spans 14 residues. Germline lookup yields CDR1 SGHRS and CDR2 YFSETQ. V was shortened by 0 bases and J by 1 base, with 5 bases between the two germline ends. CDR3: CASSLGGSGNTIYF. Written as DNA, the CDR3 is TGCGCCAGCAGCTTGGGAGGGTCTGGAAACACCATATATTTT.

This rearrangement joins TRBV30 to TRBJ2-4; possible D gene TRBD2, 6 bases. V dropped 3 bases and J dropped 6 bases, with 18 bases sitting between them. This CDR3 contains 15 residues. From germline, CDR1 is GTSNPN and CDR2 SVGIG (reference sequence). CDR3 sequence reads: CAWSTGDLVGNIQYF. In nucleotides, the CDR3 is TGTGCCTGGAGCACGGGGGATCTAGTGGGAAACATTCAGTACTTC.

This chain connects TRBV24-1 to TRBJ2-1; D is undetermined. CDR3 size: 11 residues. V shed 2 bases and J shed 10 bases, with 5 bases lying between them. Germline V gene data show CDR1 as KGHDR and CDR2 as SFDVKD. The CDR3 region has the DNA TGTGCCACCAGTGATTGGGGAGAGCAGTTCTTC. Its protein product is CATSDWGEQFF.

J is TRBJ2-3 and V is TRBV13; 7 bases align to TRBD2. J gave up 4 bases and V 1 base, and 11 bases lay outside the gene matches. Germline V gene data show CDR1 as PRHDT and CDR2 as FYEKMQ (reference sequence). CDR3 size: 17 residues. The CDR3 loop reads CASSLVRGVWRSDTQYF. In DNA form, the CDR3 reads TGTGCCAGCAGCTTAGTCCGGGGGGTTTGGCGATCAGATACGCAGTATTTT. The whole variable domain, remainder taken from reference TRBV13 and TRBJ2-3, is AAGVIQSPRHLIKEKRETATLKCYPIPRHDTVYWYQQGPGQDPQFLISFYEKMQSDKGSIPDRFSAQQFSDYHSELNMSSLELGDSALYFCASSLVRGVWRSDTQYFGPGTRLTVL.

The rearrangement uses TRBV5-1 and TRBJ1-1; 10 nucleotides match TRBD1. CDR3 length: 14 residues. Germline V lookup: CDR1 SGHRS, CDR2 YFSETQ. Trimming removed 4 bases from V and 6 bases from J; junction bases left unmatched: 6. CDR3 DNA sequence: TGCGCCAGCAGCGCGGACAGGGGGTTTGCTGAAGCTTTCTTT. Translation gives CASSADRGFAEAFF.

The chain employs TRBV5-1 and TRBJ1-6; TRBD1 aligns across 8 bases. Trimming at V came to 3 bases and at J to 13 bases, leaving 9 bases not matched to a gene. The CDR3 contains 14 residues. Germline V gene lookup returns CDR1 SGHRS and CDR2 YFSETQ. The CDR3: CASSSQGATDPLHF. Here the CDR3 DNA reads TGCGCCAGCAGCTCTCAGGGGGCGACGGATCCCCTCCACTTT.

This clone was found a few times. This chain links TRBV6-6 with TRBJ2-2; D remains unclear. Per germline, CDR1 MNHNY and CDR2 SVGAGI (reference sequence). Trimming stripped 6 bases from V and 4 bases from J, with 6 bases between. The CDR3 totals 12 residues. The CDR3 spells CASRSITGELFF. DNA of the CDR3: TGTGCCAGCAGGAGCATCACCGGGGAGCTGTTTTTT.

The J gene is TRBJ2-5, the V gene TRBV24-1; D tentatively fits TRBD1 or TRBD2 (6 bases each). Per the germline V gene, CDR1 is KGHDR and CDR2 is SFDVKD. Trimming pared 2 bases from V and 4 bases from J, leaving 19 bases between. The CDR3 totals 17 residues. Written as DNA, the CDR3 is TGTGCCACCAGTGATTGGGGGGCCGGGGTAAGAGGAGAGACCCAGTACTTC. Residues: CATSDWGAGVRGETQYF.

J is TRBJ2-1 and V is TRBV4-3; 8 nucleotides match TRBD2. Trimming removed 4 bases from V and 7 bases from J; junction bases left unmatched: 9. Germline assignment: CDR1 LGHNA and CDR2 YSLEER. The CDR3 is made up of 15 amino acids. CDR3 region: CASSRAGGLLNEQFF. CDR3 DNA sequence: TGCGCCAGCAGCCGGGCGGGGGGCCTTCTGAATGAGCAGTTCTTC.

The V gene is TRBV6-2 or TRBV6-3, the J gene TRBJ2-7; a weak D match, TRBD1 (5 bases). The CDR3 length is 13 residues. Per the germline V gene, CDR1 is MNHEY and CDR2 is SVGEGT. Trimming took 6 bases from V and 1 from J, leaving 10 bases between them. CDR3 amino acids: CASSPGISYEQYV. CDR3 nucleotides: TGTGCCAGCAGCCCAGGGATTTCCTACGAGCAGTACGTC.

V gene TRBV19 combines with J gene TRBJ1-2; D is unclear. This CDR3 comprises 13 residues. Germline lookup yields CDR1 LNHDA and CDR2 SQIVND (reference sequence). V was trimmed by 6 bases and J by 5 bases, leaving 13 bases between them. DNA of the CDR3: TGTGCCAGTAGCGCAGACACGGGATATGGCTACACCTTC. It encodes CASSADTGYGYTF.

This clone appeared once. The chain has TRBV10-3 and TRBJ1-2, with D maybe TRBD1 (5 bases). V lost 3 bases to trimming and J lost 2 bases, with 13 bases between them. Germline CDR1 ENHRY, CDR2 SYGVKD. This CDR3 is 15 amino acids long. CDR3 sequence reads: CAISDPQGFNYGYTF. In DNA form, the CDR3 reads TGTGCCATCAGTGACCCCCAGGGTTTCAACTATGGCTACACCTTC.

V is TRBV6-2 or TRBV6-3 and J is TRBJ1-5; the D gene is possibly TRBD1 (6 bases). Germline V gives CDR1 MNHEY, CDR2 SVGEGT. Trimming took 5 bases from V and 5 from J, leaving 13 bases between them. The length of the CDR3 is 14 residues. CDR3 DNA sequence: TGTGCCAGCAGTCGACAGGCTGTGGATCAGCCCCAGCATTTT. Its protein product is CASSRQAVDQPQHF.

The chain carries TRBV5-4 and TRBJ2-5, with D possibly being TRBD1 (7 bases). The CDR3 runs to 17 residues. Germline assignment: CDR1 SGHNT and CDR2 YYREEE (reference sequence). V was shortened by 4 bases and J by 2 bases, with 21 bases between the two germline ends. The CDR3 region has the DNA TGTGCCAGCAGCAAAGCGGCAGGGGGAGGTACACAAGAGACCCAGTACTTC. Translated: CASSKAAGGGTQETQYF.

The chain joins TRBV27 to TRBJ2-3; 9 positions match TRBD2. This CDR3 spans 17 amino acids. After removal of 5 bases from V and 0 bases from J, the junction contained 9 bases not matched to a gene. CDR1 MNHEY and CDR2 SMNVEV come from the germline V gene (reference sequence). CDR3 region: CASSLFSGGPSTDTQYF. For the CDR3, the DNA is TGTGCCAGCAGTCTCTTTAGCGGGGGACCTAGCACAGATACGCAGTATTTT.

The V call is TRBV5-6, the J call TRBJ2-7; perhaps TRBD1 as D (5 bases). CDR1 and CDR2 (germline): SGHDT, YYEEEE. V gave up 4 bases and J gave up 3 bases, with 14 bases separating them. The CDR3 has 14 amino acids. This CDR3 is CASSRQPSFYEQYV. For the CDR3, the DNA is TGTGCCAGCAGCCGACAGCCGTCATTCTACGAGCAGTACGTC.

The CDR3 is CASSPRVGASQETQYF. DNA for the CDR3: TGTGCCAGCTCACCGAGGGTAGGGGCCTCCCAAGAGACCCAGTACTTC. The chain carries TRBV18 and TRBJ2-5; the D gene could be TRBD1 or TRBD2 (5 bases each). Germline V CDR1 and CDR2: KGHSH, LQKENI. The CDR3 consists of 16 residues. V lost 3 bases, J lost 1 base, and 15 bases lay in between.

This clone was recorded only once. The rearrangement joins TRBV7-2 to TRBJ1-2; D uncertain. Trimming took off 0 bases at V and 4 bases at J, with 3 bases between the two ends. The germline gives CDR1 SGHTA, CDR2 FQGNSA. This CDR3 is 12 amino acids long. CDR3 loop: CASSLATYGYTF. Written as DNA, the CDR3 is TGTGCCAGCAGCTTAGCCACCTATGGCTACACCTTC.

This clone was detected a few times. This chain uses TRBV3-1 (or the pseudogene TRBV3-2) with TRBJ1-6; D possibly corresponds to TRBD1 (5 bases). The CDR3 length is 14 residues. V was pared by 5 bases and J by 9 bases, with 14 bases between. Germline loops: CDR1 LGHDT, CDR2 YNNKEL (reference sequence). The CDR3 loop reads CASSFRDGSSPLHF. In DNA form, the CDR3 reads TGTGCCAGCAGCTTCCGGGACGGATCTTCACCCCTCCACTTT.

This rearrangement joins TRBV5-1 to TRBJ2-5; D unclear. V was pared by 0 bases and J by 2 bases, with 8 bases between. The CDR3 is 14 amino acids. Germline V gives CDR1 SGHRS, CDR2 YFSETQ. The CDR3 coding sequence is TGCGCCAGCAGCTTGGTACCAAATCAAGAGACCCAGTACTTC. This codes for CASSLVPNQETQYF. Full variable domain (missing parts from reference TRBV5-1 and TRBJ2-5): KAGVTQTPRYLIKTRGQQVTLSCSPISGHRSVSWYQQTPGQGLQFLFEYFSETQRNKGNFPGRFSGRQFSNSRSEMNVSTLELGDSALYLCASSLVPNQETQYFGPGTRLLVL.

V usage is TRBV5-1 and J usage is TRBJ1-5; 9 bases align to TRBD1. This CDR3 region has 15 residues. J gave up 5 bases and V 4 bases, and 7 bases lay outside the gene matches. Germline values: CDR1 SGHRS, CDR2 YFSETQ. The CDR3 DNA reads TGCGCCAGCAGCCCGGGACAGGGTGGAGATCAGCCCCAGCATTTT. This codes for CASSPGQGGDQPQHF.

Only one count was recorded for this clone. The chain combines TRBV3-1 (or the pseudogene TRBV3-2) with TRBJ1-5; D is unclear. The ends were cut back, 0 bases at V and 0 bases at J, with 6 bases in the middle. This CDR3 region has 15 residues. Looked up from germline, CDR1 is LGHDT and CDR2 is YNNKEL (reference sequence). The CDR3 sequence: CASSQDLISNQPQHF. The CDR3 nucleotides read TGTGCCAGCAGCCAAGATTTAATTAGCAATCAGCCCCAGCATTTT.

CDR3 nucleotide sequence: TGCGCCAGCAGCCAAGATTCTAGGACTAGCGGGGAGACCCAGTACTTC. It translates to CASSQDSRTSGETQYF. The chain joins TRBV4-3 to TRBJ2-5; TRBD2 agrees at 11 bases. The V gene end was trimmed by 0 bases and the J gene end by 5 bases; junction bases not matched to a gene: 5. CDR3 length: 16 residues. Germline values: CDR1 LGHNA, CDR2 YSLEER.